These 23 T cell receptor beta chains originate from one sample sequenced in a study of a mutant IDH1 vaccine in newly diagnosed glioma (dated by TCRdb to 2020 to 2022). The protocol used for the library was the immunoSEQ multiplex PCR assay. In TCRdb, the immuneACCESS table is reduced to in-frame sequences with V and J assigned. These tables do not hold every clone; where another copy was compared, an unresolved V gene accounts for under half, and the others remain unexplained. This sample is represented by approximately 21,000 clones; roughly 83% of them were singletons. About 3% of the sample goes to the ten largest clones. The intended sense of this specimen's time point label: week 47, end of study. A 20-mer mutant IDH1 peptide at 300 micrograms in Montanide made up each vaccine dose, which was injected subcutaneously together with topical imiquimod. No antigen has been assigned to these receptors.

The sequencing used PBMCs, collected from a glioma patient whose treatment included an IDH1 peptide vaccine. The receptors stem from a man aged 40-55 years with glioma.

The chain employs TRBV5-1 and TRBJ1-1; D might be TRBD1 (5 bases). Trimming took 1 base from V and 1 from J, leaving 14 bases between them. CDR3 length: 16 amino acids. Germline assignment: CDR1 SGHRS and CDR2 YFSETQ. This chain's CDR3 is CASSLRGEGPNTEAFF. The CDR3 DNA reads as TGCGCCAGCAGCTTGCGGGGAGAGGGGCCGAACACTGAAGCTTTCTTT.

The CDR3 DNA sequence: TGCGCCAGCAGCACGGGACTAGCGGGAGGGACGGAGACCCAGTACTTC. Its translation is CASSTGLAGGTETQYF. The chain employs TRBV5-1 and TRBJ2-5, with 16 bases aligning to TRBD2. The CDR3 extends over 16 amino acids. Germline-derived CDR1 and CDR2 are SGHRS and YFSETQ. The V gene end was trimmed by 4 bases and the J gene end by 5 bases; junction bases not matched to a gene: 5.

V usage is TRBV5-1 and J usage is TRBJ2-7, with TRBD2 as a possible D gene (5 bases). The CDR3 has 16 amino acids. Germline V CDR1 and CDR2: SGHRS, YFSETQ. V was trimmed by 4 bases and J by 3 bases, leaving 20 bases between them. The CDR3 DNA sequence: TGCGCCAGCAGCCACGGCCCGAGGGCTACGGGCTACGAGCAGTACTTC. Its translation: CASSHGPRATGYEQYF.

V usage is TRBV19 and J usage is TRBJ2-7, with TRBD2 matching over 7 bases. The trim removed 3 bases at V and 2 bases at J, leaving 16 bases unmatched. From germline, CDR1 is LNHDA and CDR2 SQIVND (reference sequence). The length of the CDR3 is 18 residues. CDR3 sequence reads: CASSIGGSAFGAPYEQYF. DNA of the CDR3: TGTGCCAGTAGTATCGGCGGGAGCGCCTTCGGCGCCCCCTACGAGCAGTACTTC.

The rearrangement links TRBV7-2 to TRBJ2-7, with 9 positions matching TRBD1. Losses at the gene ends were 2 bases for V and 6 bases for J; bases not matched to a gene: 5. Germline V gene sequence: CDR1 SGHTA, CDR2 FQGNSA. CDR3 length: 14 residues. Written as DNA, the CDR3 is TGTGCCAGCAGCTTAAGCGGGACAGGGCGCGAGCAGTACTTC. It translates to CASSLSGTGREQYF.

The CDR3 nucleotides are TGTGCCAGTAGTATAGCTTCATTGGAGAGGGTAGAGACCCAGTACTTC. This translates into CASSIASLERVETQYF. The rearrangement joins TRBV19 to TRBJ2-5; D might be TRBD2 (5 bases). The CDR3 sequence is 16 residues long. V lost 1 base to trimming and J lost 4 bases, with 16 bases between them. Germline loops: CDR1 LNHDA, CDR2 SQIVND (reference sequence).

CDR3 sequence (DNA): TGTGCCAGTCACCCCGGGACAGGGGGCAAAAACATTCAGTACTTC. As protein: CASHPGTGGKNIQYF. The genes are TRBV19 and TRBJ2-4, with 11 bases identical to TRBD1. V dropped 8 bases and J dropped 3; count of bases not matched to a gene: 6. The length of the CDR3 is 15 residues. In germline, CDR1 is LNHDA, CDR2 SQIVND (reference sequence). The full variable domain, in which reference TRBV19 and TRBJ2-4 provide the parts outside the CDR3, is DGGITQSPKYLFRKEGQNVTLSCEQNLNHDAMYWYRQDPGQGLRLIYYSQIVNDFQKGDIAEGYSVSREKKESFPLTVTSAQKNPTAFYLCASHPGTGGKNIQYFGAGTRLSVL.

The genes are TRBV4-1 and TRBJ1-5, with unresolved D. The CDR3 contains 15 residues. The V and J ends lost 5 bases and 3 bases respectively, with 14 bases between them. Germline CDR1 is MGHRA and CDR2 is YSYEKL. The CDR3 here is CASSYGLGFNQPQHF. CDR3 in DNA: TGCGCCAGCAGCTACGGCCTGGGATTCAATCAGCCCCAGCATTTT.

The chain carries TRBV7-8 and TRBJ2-2, with TRBD2 matching over 7 bases. The CDR3 contains 15 residues. Trimming took 5 bases from V and 3 from J; bases not matched to a gene: 6. The germline V gene has CDR1 SGHVS and CDR2 FQNEAQ. The CDR3 DNA reads TGTGCCAGCAGCCCCCTAGGGAGGGACACCGGGGAGCTGTTTTTT. This encodes CASSPLGRDTGELFF.

The V gene is TRBV4-3, the J gene TRBJ2-7; the D gene is possibly TRBD1 (5 bases). V was pared by 0 bases and J by 4 bases, with 13 bases between. The CDR3 totals 15 residues. Germline V gene data show CDR1 as LGHNA and CDR2 as YSLEER. CDR3 region: CASSQDWGTAYEQYF. Written as DNA, the CDR3 is TGCGCCAGCAGCCAAGATTGGGGCACTGCTTACGAGCAGTACTTC.

The J gene is TRBJ1-2, the V gene TRBV19; a possible D gene is TRBD1 (6 bases). Germline CDR1 is LNHDA and CDR2 is SQIVND (reference sequence). This CDR3 has 14 amino acids. The V end was cut by 5 bases, the J end by 5 bases, with 15 bases between. The CDR3 nucleotides are TGTGCCAGTAGTCTGGGGGGCATTGTATATGGCTACACCTTC. Protein product: CASSLGGIVYGYTF.

The chain joins TRBV11-2 to TRBJ2-2; D is uncertain. CDR3 length: 14 amino acids. Germline lookup yields CDR1 SGHAT and CDR2 FQNNGV. Trimming removed 8 bases at V and 1 base at J, with 11 bases between. The CDR3 bases are TGTGCCAGCGCCCATCGAAGGAACACCGGGGAGCTGTTTTTT. It specifies CASAHRRNTGELFF.

This chain links TRBV5-1 with TRBJ2-5; the D call may be TRBD1 or TRBD2 (5 bases each). This CDR3 contains 15 residues. Per the germline V gene, CDR1 is SGHRS and CDR2 is YFSETQ. V was pared by 3 bases and J by 7 bases, with 19 bases between. The CDR3 region is CASSSSGTSGWTQYF. The CDR3 nucleotides are TGCGCCAGCAGCTCATCCGGGACCTCCGGCTGGACCCAGTACTTC.

The gene calls are TRBV19 and TRBJ2-5; 8 nucleotides align to TRBD1. Germline loops: CDR1 LNHDA, CDR2 SQIVND (reference sequence). J was trimmed by 0 bases and V by 2 bases; bases with no gene match: 5. There are 16 residues in the CDR3. This chain's CDR3 is CASSITGGSYQETQYF. The CDR3 DNA sequence: TGTGCCAGTAGTATAACAGGGGGATCGTACCAAGAGACCCAGTACTTC.

The chain combines TRBV7-2 with TRBJ2-1; D unclear. The germline CDR1 and CDR2 sequences are SGHTA and FQGNSA. This CDR3 has 14 amino acids. Trimming pared 5 bases from V and 3 bases from J, leaving 11 bases between. In DNA form, the CDR3 reads TGTGCCAGCAGCCCCCCGGCCGGCTACAATGAGCAGTTCTTC. Its translation: CASSPPAGYNEQFF.

This clone occurred once. The rearrangement joins TRBV4-2 to TRBJ1-1; 10 nucleotides match TRBD1. The V gene end was trimmed by 4 bases and the J gene end by 6 bases; junction bases not matched to a gene: 2. CDR3 size: 13 residues. Germline V gene data show CDR1 as LGHNA and CDR2 as YNFKEQ. The CDR3, as DNA: TGTGCCAGCAGCCCCGGGACAGGGGCTGAAGCTTTCTTT. Amino acids: CASSPGTGAEAFF.

The chain has TRBV7-9 and TRBJ1-2; unclear D gene. Between the trimmed V and J ends, which lost 1 base and 7 bases, there was a span of 16 bases. CDR1 is SEHNR and CDR2 is FQNEAQ in the germline V gene (reference sequence). This CDR3 has 15 amino acids. This CDR3 reads CASSLVGKLDSGYTF. For the CDR3, the DNA is TGTGCCAGCAGCTTAGTGGGAAAACTGGACTCTGGCTACACCTTC.

V and J are TRBV7-2 and TRBJ2-2; D gene uncertain. Trimming took 5 bases from V and 0 from J, leaving 7 bases between them. The CDR3 is 14 amino acids. Germline V gene sequence: CDR1 SGHTA, CDR2 FQGNSA. CDR3 in amino acids: CASSPGPNTGELFF. The CDR3 region has the DNA TGTGCCAGCAGCCCGGGTCCGAACACCGGGGAGCTGTTTTTT.

The V call is TRBV7-2, the J call TRBJ1-1; TRBD1 matches 7 bases. V was clipped by 5 bases and J by 0 bases; unmatched bases: 6. The CDR3 runs to 15 residues. In germline, CDR1 is SGHTA, CDR2 FQGNSA. The CDR3 nucleotides read TGTGCCAGCAGCCCCGGACAGGCCTTGAACACTGAAGCTTTCTTT. Translating it yields CASSPGQALNTEAFF.

The chain combines TRBV27 with TRBJ1-1; 7 bases agree with TRBD1. The CDR3 spans 11 residues. Looked up from germline, CDR1 is MNHEY and CDR2 is SMNVEV (reference sequence). After removal of 8 bases from V and 7 bases from J, the junction contained 4 bases not matched to a gene. This CDR3 reads CASLQGLEAFF. The CDR3 bases are TGTGCCAGCTTACAGGGGCTTGAAGCTTTCTTT.

The chain couples TRBV5-6 to TRBJ2-7; D possibly corresponds to TRBD2 (5 bases). The V end lost 3 bases, the J end lost 7 bases, and 11 bases lay between the germline ends. From germline, CDR1 is SGHDT and CDR2 YYEEEE. The CDR3 has 12 residues. The CDR3 region is CASSSGLGEQYF. The CDR3 coding sequence is TGTGCCAGCAGCTCCGGACTGGGGGAGCAGTACTTC. Full variable domain (rest looked up from reference TRBV5-6 and TRBJ2-7): DAGVTQSPTHLIKTRGQQVTLRCSPKSGHDTVSWYQQALGQGPQFIFQYYEEEERQRGNFPDRFSGHQFPNYSSELNVNALLLGDSALYLCASSSGLGEQYFGPGTRLTVT.

The genes are TRBV11-2 and TRBJ2-3; the D gene is possibly TRBD2 (6 bases). This CDR3 spans 18 amino acids. Germline CDR1 is SGHAT and CDR2 is FQNNGV. V was cut by 1 base and J by 4 bases, with 21 bases left in between. CDR3 bases: TGTGCCAGCAGCTTAGGGGATCCTCTAGCGATTTCATCAGATACGCAGTATTTT. Residues: CASSLGDPLAISSDTQYF.

This chain links TRBV6-1 with TRBJ1-1; possible D gene TRBD1, 5 bases. Trimming left V 6 bases short and J 11 bases short, with 16 bases between. The CDR3 length is 12 residues. Germline CDR1 and CDR2: MNHNS and SASEGT. CDR3 coding DNA: TGTGCCAGCAGACGCGAGGAGGGGAAGGCTTTCTTT. This encodes CASRREEGKAFF.